This T cell receptor (beta chain) was recorded in a study of T-cell reconstitution after alpha-beta-depleted transplantation in children. General study points: After one year, T-cell counts and TCRbeta diversity mostly came from new T cells. Certain patients had high TCRbeta diversity at day 60, and it came from recipient T cells and thymic progenitors that survived. Where alpha-beta T cells came from about two months after transplant was reportedly several hundred expanded graft clones.

In its sample, this clonotype was seen many times. The antigen is undetermined. The CDR3 length is 14 residues. J was trimmed by 5 bases and V by 4 bases; bases with no gene match: 5. Germline-derived CDR1 and CDR2 are SGHRS and YFSETQ. TCRbeta library preparation incorporated unique molecular identifiers. MiXCR, applied by TCRdb to the PCR reads, yields one record per CDR3 protein. This sample carries roughly 240,000 distinct CDR3 sequences, 6.5% to 10% of them seen once, and the ten largest clones take roughly 6%. The receptor was derived from a male patient between 5 and 17 years old who had a stem cell transplant for acute lymphoblastic leukemia, so the T cells may come from the graft donor. V and J are TRBV5-1 and TRBJ2-1, with 8 bases that match TRBD2. This specimen consisted of PBMCs, mostly from graft donor cells, obtained 180 days after TCRalphabeta/CD19-depleted stem cell transplant. The CDR3 region is CASSKAGDHNEQFF. The CDR3 nucleotides read TGCGCCAGCAGCAAAGCGGGGGACCACAATGAGCAGTTCTTC.